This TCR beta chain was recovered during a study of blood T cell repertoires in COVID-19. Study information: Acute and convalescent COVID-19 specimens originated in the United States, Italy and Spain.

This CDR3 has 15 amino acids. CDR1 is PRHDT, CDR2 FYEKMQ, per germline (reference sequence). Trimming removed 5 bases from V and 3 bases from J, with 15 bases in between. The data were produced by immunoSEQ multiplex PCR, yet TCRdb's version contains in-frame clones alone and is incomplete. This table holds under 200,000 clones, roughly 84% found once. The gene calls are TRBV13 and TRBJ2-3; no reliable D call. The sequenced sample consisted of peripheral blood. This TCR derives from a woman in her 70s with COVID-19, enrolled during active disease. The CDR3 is CASSPRGVQTDTQYF. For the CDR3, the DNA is TGTGCCAGCAGCCCACGAGGTGTCCAGACAGATACGCAGTATTTT.